This is a list of T cell receptor beta chains from one sample in a study of T cells in Graves' hyperthyroidism and ophthalmopathy. TCRdb called the multiplex PCR reads again in MiXCR, with one record for every CDR3 protein. There are under 700,000 distinct CDR3 sequences in the sample; around 45% occur only once, and approximately 8.2% lies in the top ten. Sequenced: peripheral blood or thyroid tissue (not recorded which). These receptors were collected from a woman between 18 and 29 years old with Graves' hyperthyroidism. The CDR3 runs from the conserved cysteine through the conserved F or W. The D gene is left open where the match is weak. Clone size appears in some rows only: once, few, many, or a class for an expanded clone.

D gene: TRBD1
V gene: TRBV20-1
clone size: -
J gene: TRBJ2-7
CDR3 protein: CSASGQGAYEQYF
CDR3 DNA: TGCAGTGCCTCGGGGCAGGGGGCCTACGAGCAGTACTTC

D gene: -
V gene: TRBV10-3
clone size: -
J gene: TRBJ1-5
CDR3 protein: CASSEISSNQPQHF
CDR3 DNA: TGTGCCAGCAGTGAAATAAGTAGCAATCAGCCCCAGCATTTT

D gene: -
V gene: TRBV9
clone size: -
J gene: TRBJ1-2
CDR3 protein: CASSVEGGLEDYGYTF
CDR3 DNA: TGTGCCAGCAGCGTAGAGGGGGGCCTTGAGGACTATGGCTACACCTTC

D gene: -
V gene: TRBV2
clone size: -
J gene: TRBJ1-1
CDR3 protein: CASVAEAFF
CDR3 DNA: TGTGCCAGTGTAGCTGAAGCTTTCTTT

D gene: TRBD1
V gene: TRBV2
clone size: -
J gene: TRBJ1-6
CDR3 protein: CASSFRGGRSYNSPLHF
CDR3 DNA: TGTGCCAGCAGTTTCCGAGGGGGCCGCTCCTATAATTCACCCCTCCACTTT

D gene: -
V gene: TRBV2
clone size: -
J gene: TRBJ1-3
CDR3 protein: CASSFGQENTIYF
CDR3 DNA: TGTGCCAGCAGCTTCGGGCAGGAGAACACCATATATTTT

D gene: -
V gene: TRBV2
clone size: few
J gene: TRBJ1-5
CDR3 protein: CASSDSLSGVDQPQHF
CDR3 DNA: TGTGCCAGCAGTGATTCGTTGTCAGGGGTGGATCAGCCCCAGCATTTT

D gene: TRBD1
V gene: TRBV7-2
clone size: -
J gene: TRBJ1-2
CDR3 protein: CASSSSDRGCGYTF
CDR3 DNA: TGTGCCAGCAGCTCCTCAGACAGGGGGTGTGGCTACACCTTC

D gene: TRBD2
V gene: TRBV12-3/TRBV12-4
clone size: -
J gene: TRBJ2-7
CDR3 protein: CAGSLGLATYEQYF
CDR3 DNA: TGTGCCGGCAGCCTTGGACTAGCCACCTACGAGCAGTACTTC

D gene: -
V gene: TRBV20-1
clone size: -
J gene: TRBJ1-1
CDR3 protein: CSARVSGPNTEAFF
CDR3 DNA: TGCAGTGCTAGAGTTAGCGGCCCGAACACTGAAGCTTTCTTT

D gene: TRBD2
V gene: TRBV5-1
clone size: -
J gene: TRBJ2-5
CDR3 protein: CASSRGDSGRVRETQYF
CDR3 DNA: TGCGCCAGCAGCCGGGGTGATAGCGGGAGAGTTCGAGAGACCCAGTACTTC

D gene: -
V gene: TRBV5-5
clone size: many
J gene: TRBJ1-2
CDR3 protein: CASSLGSIDGYTF
CDR3 DNA: TGTGCCAGCAGCTTGGGCAGTATTGACGGCTACACCTTC

D gene: TRBD1
V gene: TRBV20-1
clone size: -
J gene: TRBJ1-1
CDR3 protein: CSTLTGASGAFF
CDR3 DNA: TGCAGCACCCTAACAGGGGCGAGCGGAGCTTTCTTT

D gene: -
V gene: TRBV29-1
clone size: -
J gene: TRBJ1-2
CDR3 protein: CSVVIPGPYGYTF
CDR3 DNA: TGCAGCGTTGTTATCCCGGGCCCTTATGGCTACACCTTC

D gene: -
V gene: TRBV15
clone size: many
J gene: TRBJ2-7
CDR3 protein: CATSRDRSRGHEQYF
CDR3 DNA: TGTGCCACCAGCAGAGATCGAAGCAGGGGCCACGAGCAGTACTTC

D gene: TRBD1
V gene: TRBV6-5
clone size: few
J gene: TRBJ1-3
CDR3 protein: CATGQGAGSGNTIYF
CDR3 DNA: TGTGCCACCGGACAGGGGGCTGGGAGTGGAAACACCATATATTTT

D gene: -
V gene: TRBV16
clone size: few
J gene: TRBJ1-4
CDR3 protein: CASSLVGGRNEKLFF
CDR3 DNA: TGTGCCAGCAGCCTAGTCGGAGGGAGAAATGAAAAACTGTTTTTT

D gene: TRBD2
V gene: TRBV2
clone size: -
J gene: TRBJ2-7
CDR3 protein: CASSVASGPFF
CDR3 DNA: TGTGCCAGCAGTGTGGCTAGCGGCCCCTTCTTC

D gene: -
V gene: TRBV2
clone size: -
J gene: TRBJ2-3
CDR3 protein: CASRQGIGTDTQYF
CDR3 DNA: TGTGCCAGCAGACAGGGTATTGGCACAGATACGCAGTATTTT

D gene: -
V gene: TRBV7-3
clone size: few
J gene: TRBJ2-5
CDR3 protein: CASSGELGGFETQYF
CDR3 DNA: TGTGCCAGCAGTGGAGAACTAGGGGGGTTCGAGACCCAGTACTTC

D gene: TRBD2
V gene: TRBV12-3/TRBV12-4
clone size: few
J gene: TRBJ2-7
CDR3 protein: CASSPTGRATEQYF
CDR3 DNA: TGTGCCAGCAGTCCTACTGGGAGGGCTACCGAGCAGTACTTC

D gene: TRBD1
V gene: TRBV2
clone size: many
J gene: TRBJ1-1
CDR3 protein: CASSDREGTEAFF
CDR3 DNA: TGTGCCAGCAGCGACAGGGAGGGCACTGAAGCTTTCTTT

D gene: TRBD1
V gene: TRBV9
clone size: few
J gene: TRBJ1-5
CDR3 protein: CASSATPGQYQPQHF
CDR3 DNA: TGTGCCAGCAGCGCGACCCCGGGACAGTATCAGCCCCAGCATTTT

D gene: TRBD1
V gene: TRBV5-1
clone size: few
J gene: TRBJ1-2
CDR3 protein: CASSITGGAGYGYTF
CDR3 DNA: TGCGCCAGCAGTATAACAGGGGGCGCAGGATATGGCTACACCTTC

D gene: -
V gene: TRBV20-1
clone size: -
J gene: TRBJ2-3
CDR3 protein: CSALFSGTTDTQYF
CDR3 DNA: TGCAGTGCGCTCTTCTCCGGGACCACAGATACGCAGTATTTT

D gene: -
V gene: TRBV7-8
clone size: -
J gene: TRBJ1-5
CDR3 protein: CASSLGAGISNQPQHF
CDR3 DNA: TGTGCCAGCAGCTTAGGGGCAGGAATTAGCAATCAGCCCCAGCATTTT

D gene: -
V gene: TRBV12-3/TRBV12-4
clone size: many
J gene: TRBJ1-2
CDR3 protein: CASSSSGRVGYTF
CDR3 DNA: TGTGCCAGCAGTTCCTCAGGACGGGTCGGCTACACCTTC

D gene: -
V gene: TRBV10-3
clone size: few
J gene: TRBJ2-2
CDR3 protein: CAISELTTNTGELFF
CDR3 DNA: TGTGCCATCAGTGAGTTGACAACGAACACCGGGGAGCTGTTTTTT

D gene: -
V gene: TRBV2
clone size: few
J gene: TRBJ1-1
CDR3 protein: CASRFPRVGPVSEAFF
CDR3 DNA: TGTGCCAGCAGGTTCCCCCGGGTAGGCCCAGTTTCTGAAGCTTTCTTT

D gene: -
V gene: TRBV7-9
clone size: -
J gene: TRBJ2-7
CDR3 protein: CASSLVPPDSEQYF
CDR3 DNA: TGTGCCAGCAGCTTAGTCCCCCCAGACAGCGAGCAGTACTTC

D gene: -
V gene: TRBV5-8
clone size: -
J gene: TRBJ1-2
CDR3 protein: CASSQGSYEVYTF
CDR3 DNA: TGCGCCAGCAGCCAAGGGTCGTACGAGGTCTACACCTTC